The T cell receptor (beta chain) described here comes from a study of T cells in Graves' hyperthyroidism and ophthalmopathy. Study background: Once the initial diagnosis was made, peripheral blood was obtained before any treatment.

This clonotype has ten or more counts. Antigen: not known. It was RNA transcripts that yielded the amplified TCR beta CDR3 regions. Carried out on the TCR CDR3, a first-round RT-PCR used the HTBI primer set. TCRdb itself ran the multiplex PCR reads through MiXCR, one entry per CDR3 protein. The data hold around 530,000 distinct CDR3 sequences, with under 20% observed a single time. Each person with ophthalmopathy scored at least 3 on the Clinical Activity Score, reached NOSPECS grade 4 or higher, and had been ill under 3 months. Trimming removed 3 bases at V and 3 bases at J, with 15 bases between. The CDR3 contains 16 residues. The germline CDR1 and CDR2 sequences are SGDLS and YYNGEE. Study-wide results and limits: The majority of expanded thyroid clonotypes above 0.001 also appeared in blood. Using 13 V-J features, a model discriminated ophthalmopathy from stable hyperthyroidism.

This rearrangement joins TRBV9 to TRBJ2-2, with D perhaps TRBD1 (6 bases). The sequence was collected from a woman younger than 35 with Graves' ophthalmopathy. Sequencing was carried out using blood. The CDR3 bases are TGTGCCAGCAGCGACAGGGTCGCTTTGGACACCGGGGAGCTGTTTTTT. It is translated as CASSDRVALDTGELFF.